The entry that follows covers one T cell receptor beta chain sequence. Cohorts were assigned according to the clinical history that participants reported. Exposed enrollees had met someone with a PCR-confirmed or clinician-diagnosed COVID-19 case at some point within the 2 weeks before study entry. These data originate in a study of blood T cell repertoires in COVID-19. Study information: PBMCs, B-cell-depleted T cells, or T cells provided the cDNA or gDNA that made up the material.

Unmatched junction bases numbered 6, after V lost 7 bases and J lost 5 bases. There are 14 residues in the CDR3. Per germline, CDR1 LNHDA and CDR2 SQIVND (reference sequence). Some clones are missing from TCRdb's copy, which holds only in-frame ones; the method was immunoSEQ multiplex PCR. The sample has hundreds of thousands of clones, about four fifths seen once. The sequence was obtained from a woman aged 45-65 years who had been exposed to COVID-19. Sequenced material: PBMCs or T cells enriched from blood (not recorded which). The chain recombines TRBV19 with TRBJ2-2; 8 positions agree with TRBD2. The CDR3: CASTGTRVTGELFF. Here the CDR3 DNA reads TGTGCCAGTACCGGGACTAGAGTAACCGGGGAGCTGTTTTTT.